A single T cell receptor beta chain is shown here with its context. What antigen it recognizes has not been identified. Per-nucleotide qualities are absent, and no much larger clonotype sits a single base away. These data belong to a study of blood T cell repertoires in COVID-19 (dated by TCRdb to the early 2020s). For the wider study: Samples from collaborators originated in the United States, Italy and Spain and spanned both the acute and convalescent phases of COVID-19. The material from the prospective study consisted of cDNA or gDNA derived from T cells, B-cell-depleted T cells, or PBMCs. Deeply sampled blood TCRbeta repertoires from subjects exposed to, actively infected with, or recovered from COVID-19 were included in the dataset. The repertoires were released in a freely available public database meant as a resource for research on the immune response to SARS-CoV-2. The samples were drawn from the first 160 participants of the ongoing ImmuneRACE study and from more than 1,000 subjects provided by 6 global collaborators. Nearly every sample came with metadata listing a de-identified subject ID, COVID-19 status, age in years and sex. Where HLA class I and class II types were available, the types were taken from metadata supplied by the sample provider, not from assay-based typing.

Compared with germline, V lacks 8 bases and J lacks 1 base; bases without a gene match: 9. From a lookup of the germline V gene, CDR1 and CDR2 are SGHVS and FQNEAQ. The CDR3 goes from the cysteine to the phenylalanine over 18 residues. Only the CDR3 DNA stays, 54 bases, in frame from base 1. Findings and caveats that apply to the study as a whole: The quantity of clinical and demographic metadata differed by source and by participant and was supplied without curation.

TCRbeta CDR3 regions were amplified from genomic DNA using the immunoSEQ Assay, a bias-controlled multiplex PCR. In the original analysis: The number of nucleated cells in each sample was estimated from the amplification of reference gene primers within the assay. Sequence reads were collapsed and filtered to measure the absolute abundance of every unique TCRbeta CDR3 rearrangement. For each sample, productive Simpson clonality was calculated as the square root of Simpson's diversity index over productive rearrangements. TCRdb limited this immuneACCESS table to in-frame rearrangements with V and J called. A share of clones is missing; checked studies link under half to unresolved V genes, and the rest is unexplained. That table supplies the V and J calls and clone size; D and trimming were determined from the DNA. The sample includes around 310,000 clones, with approximately 88% observed a single time. Of the sample, more than 3% falls within the top ten clones.

The collaborating institutions used their own protocols to collect whole blood in K2EDTA tubes. For TCRbeta analysis, collaborators shipped samples in one of three forms: frozen whole blood, isolated PBMCs, or DNA extracted from either of those sample types. The sequence was collected from a woman aged 45-65 years with active or convalescent COVID-19. Sequenced sample: peripheral blood. Recombination linked TRBV7-8 to TRBJ2-6; the central 12 bases match TRBD2. The CDR3 protein sequence reads: CASGRSSGGASGANVLTF. The bases read TGTGCCAGCGGAAGATCTAGCGGGGGGGCGTCTGGGGCCAACGTCCTGACTTTC.